These 29 T cell receptor beta chains originate from one sample sequenced in a study of T cell changes during pregnancy in multiple sclerosis. The data were produced by immunoSEQ multiplex PCR, yet TCRdb's version contains in-frame clones alone and is incomplete. The sample yields about 67,000 clones, just over 90% seen once. Sequenced material: peripheral blood, taken in the second trimester of pregnancy. The receptors stem from a female donor with multiple sclerosis, enrolled in a pregnancy study.

V gene TRBV7-6 combines with J gene TRBJ1-2, with D uncertain. V lost 5 bases to trimming and J lost 5 bases, with 15 bases between them. This CDR3 spans 14 amino acids. The V gene's germline CDR1 is SGHVS and CDR2 FNYEAQ. The CDR3 nucleotides are TGTGCCAGCAGCCAAAGTGCAGGAGGTTATGGCTACACCTTC. Translating it yields CASSQSAGGYGYTF.

The rearrangement joins TRBV6-5 to TRBJ1-2; 10 nucleotides match TRBD1. Germline V gene lookup returns CDR1 MNHEY and CDR2 SVGAGI. Trimming removed 4 bases from V and 3 bases from J; junction bases left unmatched: 2. This CDR3 comprises 14 residues. Written as DNA, the CDR3 is TGTGCCAGCAGTTCTGGGACAGGGGACTATGGCTACACCTTC. This translates into CASSSGTGDYGYTF.

The chain links TRBV7-6 to TRBJ1-3; no clear D gene. Trimming pared 5 bases from V and 3 bases from J, leaving 17 bases between. This CDR3 spans 16 amino acids. CDR1 and CDR2 from the germline V gene are SGHVS and FNYEAQ. The chain's CDR3 is CASSPRGFRDGNTIYF. The CDR3 DNA reads TGTGCCAGCAGCCCAAGAGGGTTCCGAGATGGAAACACCATATATTTT.

The chain employs TRBV9 and TRBJ1-5; tentatively, D is TRBD1 (5 bases). Trimming left V 0 bases short and J 1 base short, with 8 bases between. Germline lookup yields CDR1 SGDLS and CDR2 YYNGEE. The CDR3 has 15 residues. The CDR3 sequence: CASSVDGASNQPQHF. CDR3 nucleotide sequence: TGTGCCAGCAGCGTAGATGGGGCAAGCAATCAGCCCCAGCATTTT.

The chain has TRBV6-1 and TRBJ2-3; TRBD2 aligns across 10 bases. V shed 6 bases and J 1 base; nucleotides not matched to a gene: 13. The V gene's germline CDR1 is MNHNS and CDR2 SASEGT. There are 18 residues in the CDR3. The CDR3 DNA reads TGTGCCAGCAGCGAACCCGGGACTAGCGACTTGGGCACAGATACGCAGTATTTT. Its protein is CASSEPGTSDLGTDTQYF.

This sequence joins TRBV7-6 and TRBJ2-1; 9 bases line up with TRBD2. The CDR3 sequence is 18 residues long. V lost 3 bases, J lost 4 bases, and 13 bases stayed unmatched. Germline CDR1 is SGHVS and CDR2 is FNYEAQ. CDR3 sequence: CASSLGAGGRFTYNEQFF. The CDR3 DNA reads as TGTGCCAGCAGCTTGGGAGCGGGGGGTCGATTTACATACAATGAGCAGTTCTTC. The full variable domain, its missing parts supplied by reference TRBV7-6 and TRBJ2-1, is GAGVSQSPRYKVTKRGQDVALRCDPISGHVSLYWYRQALGQGPEFLTYFNYEAQQDKSGLPNDRFSAERPEGSISTLTIQRTEQRDSAMYRCASSLGAGGRFTYNEQFFGPGTRLTVL.

The chain couples TRBV7-2 to TRBJ1-5; TRBD1 is a possible D gene (5 bases). The CDR3 spans 15 residues. The V gene lost 5 bases and the J gene lost 4 bases, with 15 bases spanning the gap. Germline CDR1 SGHTA, CDR2 FQGNSA. The CDR3 spells CASSPGTGRNQPQHF. The DNA of the CDR3 is TGTGCCAGCAGCCCCGGGACGGGGAGGAATCAGCCCCAGCATTTT.

The CDR3: CASSTQGQPQHF. The CDR3 coding sequence is TGTGCCAGCTCGACACAAGGTCAGCCCCAGCATTTT. The chain employs TRBV18 and TRBJ1-5; no clear D gene. The germline V gene has CDR1 KGHSH and CDR2 LQKENI. The V gene lost 6 bases and the J gene lost 6 bases, with 9 bases spanning the gap. The CDR3 contains 12 residues.

The table lists this clone with a count of one. The chain recombines TRBV19 with TRBJ1-2, with unresolved D. V lost 5 bases, J lost 3 bases, and 10 bases lay in between. Germline values: CDR1 LNHDA, CDR2 SQIVND (reference sequence). The CDR3 sequence is 13 residues long. The CDR3 sequence is CASSPDADYGYTF. The CDR3 DNA reads as TGTGCCAGTAGTCCCGACGCGGACTATGGCTACACCTTC.

This clone has only one observation. In nucleotides, the CDR3 is TGCGCCAGCAGCCAGTGGACAGAATCCAATGAGCAGTTCTTC. Protein sequence: CASSQWTESNEQFF. The chain has TRBV5-1 and TRBJ2-1; maybe TRBD1 (6 bases). The CDR3 totals 14 residues. Germline lookup yields CDR1 SGHRS and CDR2 YFSETQ. The germline V and J ends were trimmed by 4 bases and 6 bases, with 14 bases remaining between them.

The V and J genes are TRBV30 and TRBJ1-5, with D possibly being TRBD1 (5 bases). CDR3 length: 14 amino acids. With 3 bases removed from V and 1 base from J, the gap between germline ends came to 10 bases. CDR1 and CDR2 from the germline V gene are GTSNPN and SVGIG (reference sequence). The CDR3 bases are TGTGCCTGGAGCACCGGGGGAAGCAATCAGCCCCAGCATTTT. Protein sequence: CAWSTGGSNQPQHF.

The chain joins TRBV7-8 to TRBJ1-2; 7 bases fit TRBD1. Germline values: CDR1 SGHVS, CDR2 FQNEAQ. The CDR3 is 15 residues long. V lost 2 bases, J lost 9 bases, and 12 bases stayed unmatched. DNA for the CDR3: TGTGCCAGCAGCTTAAGGCGAGAAAGACAGGGCCGCTACACCTTC. This sequence encodes CASSLRRERQGRYTF.

The chain combines TRBV6-5 with TRBJ2-7, with D maybe TRBD2 (5 bases). Germline loops: CDR1 MNHEY, CDR2 SVGAGI. V was pared by 2 bases and J by 2 bases, with 10 bases between. This CDR3 is built from 14 residues. Here the CDR3 DNA reads TGTGCCAGCAGTTACGATGACGGGACCTACGAGCAGTACTTC. Translating it yields CASSYDDGTYEQYF.

The V call is TRBV7-9, the J call TRBJ2-5; no firm D call. Germline values: CDR1 SEHNR, CDR2 FQNEAQ (reference sequence). The CDR3 loop spans 12 amino acids. Trimming removed 5 bases from V and 4 bases from J, with 8 bases in between. DNA for the CDR3: TGTGCCAGCAGCCCCGGTAGAGAGACCCAGTACTTC. Its protein product is CASSPGRETQYF.

The V gene is TRBV13, the J gene TRBJ2-5; 7 nucleotides align to TRBD1. Germline lookup yields CDR1 PRHDT and CDR2 FYEKMQ (reference sequence). With 2 bases clipped from V and 5 bases from J, the junction kept 5 bases outside the gene matches. The CDR3 extends over 14 amino acids. CDR3 protein: CASSLKGGYETQYF. The CDR3 DNA is TGTGCCAGCAGCTTAAAAGGGGGCTATGAGACCCAGTACTTC.

V gene TRBV14 combines with J gene TRBJ1-1; 10 nucleotides match TRBD1. This CDR3 is 15 amino acids long. CDR1 and CDR2 from the germline V gene are SGHDN and FVKESK. The V gene end was trimmed by 8 bases and the J gene end by 4 bases; junction bases not matched to a gene: 10. CDR3 amino acids: CASAGDRGGFTEAFF. In DNA, the CDR3 is TGTGCCAGCGCTGGGGACAGGGGTGGATTCACTGAAGCTTTCTTT.

This chain connects TRBV7-2 to TRBJ2-3, with D unresolved. The V and J ends lost 5 bases and 0 bases respectively, with 3 bases between them. Germline loops: CDR1 SGHTA, CDR2 FQGNSA. The CDR3 is 12 residues long. In nucleotides, the CDR3 is TGTGCCAGCAGCCTTAGCACAGATACGCAGTATTTT. Translated, it gives CASSLSTDTQYF.

The gene calls are TRBV15 and TRBJ1-1; D is unresolved. The germline V and J ends were trimmed by 5 bases and 7 bases, with 11 bases remaining between them. In germline, CDR1 is LNHNV, CDR2 YYDKDF (reference sequence). This CDR3 region has 12 residues. The CDR3 DNA sequence: TGTGCCACCAGCTACCGGGATCGTGAAGCTTTCTTT. Protein sequence: CATSYRDREAFF.

V usage is TRBV29-1 and J usage is TRBJ2-1; a weak D match, TRBD1 (6 bases). Trimming cost V 1 base and J 9 bases, with 13 bases left between them. This CDR3 has 13 amino acids. Looked up from germline, CDR1 is SQVTM and CDR2 is ANQGSEA. The CDR3 DNA sequence: TGCAGCGTTGAAGCATCAGGGGCGCGTGAGCAGTTCTTC. Encoded protein: CSVEASGAREQFF.

The chain combines TRBV4-1 with TRBJ2-7; the D gene is possibly TRBD2 (6 bases). Germline V gene lookup returns CDR1 MGHRA and CDR2 YSYEKL. The CDR3 is 14 amino acids. V dropped 3 bases and J dropped 5 bases, with 14 bases sitting between them. CDR3 sequence: CASSHAHGGDEQYF. As DNA, the CDR3 is TGCGCCAGCAGCCATGCCCACGGCGGGGACGAGCAGTACTTC.

The J gene is TRBJ1-6, the V gene TRBV4-2; perhaps TRBD1 as D (6 bases). This CDR3 spans 14 amino acids. In germline, CDR1 is LGHNA, CDR2 YNFKEQ. The germline V and J ends were trimmed by 2 bases and 9 bases, with 11 bases remaining between them. The DNA for the CDR3 is TGTGCCAGCAGCCAACCCCAGGGGCGTTCACCCCTCCACTTT. Encoded protein: CASSQPQGRSPLHF.

The rearrangement joins TRBV5-1 to TRBJ2-7; 10 nucleotides agree with TRBD2. Unmatched junction bases numbered 5, after V lost 4 bases and J lost 1 base. The CDR3 is made up of 15 amino acids. The germline V gene has CDR1 SGHRS and CDR2 YFSETQ. The CDR3 coding sequence is TGCGCCAGCAGCATGTCTAGCGGGAGATCCTACGAGCAGTACTTC. It translates to CASSMSSGRSYEQYF.

V usage is TRBV9 and J usage is TRBJ1-1; 8 positions agree with TRBD1. The CDR3 has 15 amino acids. Germline-derived CDR1 and CDR2 are SGDLS and YYNGEE. The V segment lost 2 bases and the J segment 3 bases; nucleotides outside the gene matches: 6. The CDR3 nucleotides read TGTGCCAGCAGCGTTCAGGGGGCCCGGGACACTGAAGCTTTCTTT. Translation: CASSVQGARDTEAFF.

The chain joins TRBV5-1 to TRBJ2-7; TRBD2 aligns across 13 bases. The junction had 20 bases not matched to a gene; V was cut back by 0 bases and J by 2 bases. The CDR3 length is 22 residues. CDR1 and CDR2 from the germline V gene are SGHRS and YFSETQ. The CDR3 loop reads CASSLALRDYTSGRAGTYEQYF. CDR3 DNA sequence: TGCGCCAGCAGCTTGGCCTTACGAGATTACACTAGCGGGAGGGCCGGGACCTACGAGCAGTACTTC.

Concerning this clone: At the DNA level, this CDR3 is encoded by other sequences in the same sample as well. The chain carries TRBV5-1 and TRBJ2-7; weak D call: TRBD2 (6 bases). V was cut by 0 bases and J by 2 bases, with 9 bases left in between. CDR1 and CDR2 (germline): SGHRS, YFSETQ. This CDR3 is 14 amino acids long. CDR3 sequence reads: CASSLAGSTYEQYF. CDR3 DNA: TGCGCCAGCAGCTTGGCCGGGAGCACCTACGAGCAGTACTTC.

V usage is TRBV4-1 and J usage is TRBJ1-1, with a possible D match to TRBD1 (6 bases). CDR1 is MGHRA, CDR2 YSYEKL, per germline. V was shortened by 6 bases and J by 4 bases, with 12 bases between the two germline ends. The CDR3 contains 13 residues. CDR3 in amino acids: CASRPAGVTEAFF. The CDR3 DNA sequence: TGCGCCAGCAGGCCGGCAGGGGTCACTGAAGCTTTCTTT.

V gene TRBV9 combines with J gene TRBJ1-4; the match to TRBD1 covers 8 bases. V lost 2 bases to trimming and J lost 7 bases; unmatched junction nucleotides: 16. The CDR3 covers 18 residues. Germline V gene sequence: CDR1 SGDLS, CDR2 YYNGEE. CDR3 sequence (DNA): TGTGCCAGCAGCGTCGCCGGGACAGGTTCCTTAATGAGTGAAAAACTGTTTTTT. Residues: CASSVAGTGSLMSEKLFF.

The chain carries TRBV7-2 and TRBJ1-5; D is ambiguous. V was pared by 1 base and J by 2 bases, with 9 bases between. In germline, CDR1 is SGHTA, CDR2 FQGNSA. The CDR3 has 15 amino acids. CDR3 protein: CASSLGGSGNQPQHF. CDR3 bases: TGTGCCAGCAGCTTAGGTGGGAGTGGCAATCAGCCCCAGCATTTT.

The chain carries TRBV15 and TRBJ2-1; TRBD2 matches 12 bases. The CDR3 loop spans 16 amino acids. Trimming removed 0 bases from V and 8 bases from J; junction bases left unmatched: 5. Germline CDR1 LNHNV, CDR2 YYDKDF (reference sequence). The CDR3 DNA is TGTGCCACCAGCAGAGACGGGCTAGCGGGAGGGGATGAGCAGTTCTTC. Translated, it gives CATSRDGLAGGDEQFF.